The 26 T cell receptor beta chains reported below all come from one sample, sequenced in a study of blood T cell repertoires in COVID-19. Generated by immunoSEQ multiplex PCR, the TCRdb table keeps only in-frame clones and is missing some. The sample yields fewer than 200,000 clones, approximately 74% seen once. The sequenced material came from peripheral blood. All receptors come from a woman of 80 years or more with acute or convalescent COVID-19.

The J gene is TRBJ2-2, the V gene TRBV19; no clear D. Germline CDR1 LNHDA, CDR2 SQIVND (reference sequence). Trimming removed 3 bases at V and 5 bases at J, with 4 bases between. CDR3 length: 12 amino acids. CDR3 coding DNA: TGTGCCAGTAGTATCTTGACCGGGGAGCTGTTTTTT. It translates to CASSILTGELFF.

This chain links TRBV6-2 or TRBV6-3 with TRBJ2-2; D remains unclear. The germline V gene encodes CDR1 MNHEY and CDR2 SVGEGT. The CDR3 extends over 14 amino acids. V was shortened by 2 bases and J by 6 bases, with 10 bases between the two germline ends. The CDR3 region is CASSYRNSPGELFF. The CDR3 region has the DNA TGTGCCAGCAGTTACCGGAACAGTCCCGGGGAGCTGTTTTTT.

This chain joins TRBV2 and TRBJ1-1, with D uncertain. The V gene lost 6 bases and the J gene lost 6 bases, with 14 bases spanning the gap. The CDR3 extends over 13 amino acids. CDR1 is SNHLY and CDR2 is FYNNEI in the germline V gene. CDR3 sequence: CASSYGVFAEAFF. CDR3 DNA sequence: TGTGCCAGCAGCTACGGGGTTTTTGCTGAAGCTTTCTTT.

The rearrangement joins TRBV5-1 to TRBJ2-1; unclear D gene. With 4 bases removed from V and 9 bases from J, the gap between germline ends came to 14 bases. The CDR3 consists of 13 residues. CDR1 SGHRS and CDR2 YFSETQ come from the germline V gene. CDR3 nucleotide sequence: TGCGCCAGCAGCCCGATTCCCCGAGGTGAGCAGTTCTTC. It codes for CASSPIPRGEQFF.

The genes are TRBV20-1 and TRBJ2-3, with 8 nucleotides matching TRBD2. Germline loops: CDR1 DFQATT, CDR2 SNEGSKA (reference sequence). V shed 3 bases and J 3 bases; nucleotides not matched to a gene: 8. The CDR3 is 15 amino acids. The CDR3 region is CSASPGLAWTDTQYF. Written as DNA, the CDR3 is TGCAGTGCTAGTCCCGGACTAGCATGGACAGATACGCAGTATTTT.

The CDR3 is CASSLTGSGNNYEQYF. Written as DNA, the CDR3 is TGTGCCAGCAGCTTAACCGGGAGCGGGAACAACTACGAGCAGTACTTC. The chain couples TRBV7-2 to TRBJ2-7; 7 bases are shared with TRBD2. The CDR3 consists of 16 residues. Germline lookup yields CDR1 SGHTA and CDR2 FQGNSA. V lost 2 bases, J lost 3 bases, and 10 bases stayed unmatched.

This clone was found many times. V gene TRBV7-9 combines with J gene TRBJ2-1; 16 bases agree with TRBD2. The J segment lost 9 bases and the V segment lost 5 bases, leaving 10 bases of the junction unmatched. The CDR3 loop spans 17 amino acids. Germline-derived CDR1 and CDR2 are SEHNR and FQNEAQ (reference sequence). The CDR3 DNA is TGTGCCAGCAGCGCGGGACTAGCGGGAGGGGACCTTGGTGAGCAGTTCTTC. Protein sequence: CASSAGLAGGDLGEQFF.

This sequence joins TRBV9 and TRBJ1-1; 9 bases map to TRBD1. The CDR3 is 14 amino acids. The V and J ends lost 3 bases and 7 bases, in that order; junction bases with no gene match: 7. Germline V gene sequence: CDR1 SGDLS, CDR2 YYNGEE. CDR3 loop: CASSGQGEVGEAFF. CDR3 sequence (DNA): TGTGCCAGCAGCGGACAGGGGGAAGTTGGTGAAGCTTTCTTT.

V and J are TRBV10-2 and TRBJ2-7; the D gene is possibly TRBD1 (6 bases). Germline V gene sequence: CDR1 WSHSY, CDR2 SAAADI. V was clipped by 0 bases and J by 2 bases, with 8 bases between them. The CDR3 sequence is 14 residues long. Written as DNA, the CDR3 is TGCGCCAGCAGTGAGTCGTGGGGGCCCTACGAGCAGTACTTC. It yields the protein CASSESWGPYEQYF.

This clone was detected a few times. The chain has TRBV7-9 and TRBJ1-2; 7 positions agree with TRBD1. V lost 1 base to trimming and J lost 1 base; unmatched junction nucleotides: 12. The CDR3 is 18 residues long. Germline V gene lookup returns CDR1 SEHNR and CDR2 FQNEAQ (reference sequence). The CDR3 protein is CASSLVEGAPPYNYGYTF. CDR3 nucleotides: TGTGCCAGCAGCTTAGTGGAGGGGGCCCCTCCTTATAACTATGGCTACACCTTC.

V usage is TRBV14 and J usage is TRBJ2-1; 10 nucleotides agree with TRBD2. This CDR3 has 15 amino acids. Germline V lookup: CDR1 SGHDN, CDR2 FVKESK. V trimming: 0 bases; J trimming: 10 bases; junction bases outside the gene matches: 6. CDR3 bases: TGTGCCAGCAGCCAAGATCGGAATAGCGGGAGGGAGCAGTTCTTC. This sequence encodes CASSQDRNSGREQFF.

V usage is TRBV7-8 and J usage is TRBJ1-1; weak D call: TRBD1 (5 bases). The CDR3 extends over 13 amino acids. The germline V and J ends were trimmed by 0 bases and 3 bases, with 5 bases remaining between them. Germline CDR1 reads SGHVS; CDR2 reads FQNEAQ. This CDR3 is CASSLAGDTEAFF. CDR3 nucleotide sequence: TGTGCCAGCAGCTTAGCAGGGGACACTGAAGCTTTCTTT.

The CDR3 reads CASSFPTGARNEKLFF. The CDR3 bases are TGTGCCAGTAGTTTCCCGACAGGGGCAAGAAATGAAAAACTGTTTTTT. The J gene is TRBJ1-4, the V gene TRBV19; 8 bases fit TRBD1. Losses at the gene ends were 5 bases for V and 5 bases for J; bases not matched to a gene: 10. The germline CDR1 and CDR2 sequences are LNHDA and SQIVND (reference sequence). This CDR3 is 16 amino acids long.

The chain has TRBV28 and TRBJ1-1; D uncertain. The V gene's germline CDR1 is MDHEN and CDR2 SYDVKM. The ends were cut back, 4 bases at V and 0 bases at J, with 21 bases in the middle. This CDR3 contains 18 residues. The CDR3 protein is CASSSVEDPMRLNTEAFF. CDR3 bases: TGTGCCAGCAGTTCCGTGGAGGACCCAATGAGGCTGAACACTGAAGCTTTCTTT.

J is TRBJ2-7 and V is TRBV7-8, with 9 bases identical to TRBD2. The V segment lost 5 bases and the J segment 4 bases; nucleotides outside the gene matches: 6. From germline, CDR1 is SGHVS and CDR2 FQNEAQ. The CDR3 contains 14 residues. CDR3 sequence reads: CASSPSGNRYEQYF. In nucleotides, the CDR3 is TGTGCCAGCAGCCCTAGCGGGAATAGGTACGAGCAGTACTTC.

This clone showed up just once. V gene TRBV28 combines with J gene TRBJ2-7, with D hard to call. The CDR3 runs 13 residues. V dropped 2 bases and J dropped 3 bases, with 8 bases sitting between them. Germline CDR1 is MDHEN and CDR2 is SYDVKM. The DNA of the CDR3 is TGTGCCAGCAGTTTAGGGCCAGTCTACGAGCAGTACTTC. This translates into CASSLGPVYEQYF.

The chain is built from TRBV9 and TRBJ2-7; 8 positions agree with TRBD1. The CDR3 contains 15 residues. The V and J ends lost 4 bases and 5 bases, in that order; junction bases with no gene match: 11. Per germline, CDR1 SGDLS and CDR2 YYNGEE. The CDR3 sequence is CASSPLGTGYNEQYF. DNA of the CDR3: TGTGCCAGCAGCCCCCTTGGGACAGGTTATAACGAGCAGTACTTC.

V usage is TRBV6-5 and J usage is TRBJ1-5; D is ambiguous. Germline V gene sequence: CDR1 MNHEY, CDR2 SVGAGI. Trimming took 2 bases from V and 0 from J, leaving 11 bases between them. The CDR3 is 16 amino acids. In DNA form, the CDR3 reads TGTGCCAGCAGTTACACTGCGGGCAGTAGCAATCAGCCCCAGCATTTT. Protein sequence: CASSYTAGSSNQPQHF.

J is TRBJ2-3 and V is TRBV18, with 10 bases identical to TRBD2. The J segment lost 4 bases and the V segment lost 2 bases, leaving 3 bases of the junction unmatched. The CDR3 sequence is 15 residues long. Germline lookup yields CDR1 KGHSH and CDR2 LQKENI. The CDR3 sequence: CASSPLAGGSDTQYF. As DNA, the CDR3 is TGTGCCAGCTCACCATTAGCGGGAGGATCAGATACGCAGTATTTT. Complete variable domain (other parts from reference TRBV18 and TRBJ2-3): NAGVMQNPRHLVRRRGQEARLRCSPMKGHSHVYWYRQLPEEGLKFMVYLQKENIIDESGMPKERFSAEFPKEGPSILRIQQVVRGDSAAYFCASSPLAGGSDTQYFGPGTRLTVL.

The V call is TRBV4-2, the J call TRBJ2-7; TRBD2 matches at 8 bases. Germline CDR1 reads LGHNA; CDR2 reads YNFKEQ. V dropped 0 bases and J dropped 4; count of bases not matched to a gene: 17. The CDR3 extends over 19 amino acids. The DNA of the CDR3 is TGTGCCAGCAGCCAAGATCTGCCTAGCGGAACGGGGGGGGATTACGAGCAGTACTTC. As protein: CASSQDLPSGTGGDYEQYF.

The chain joins TRBV30 to TRBJ1-5, with D unresolved. The germline V gene encodes CDR1 GTSNPN and CDR2 SVGIG (reference sequence). The germline V and J ends were trimmed by 2 bases and 5 bases, with 10 bases remaining between them. The length of the CDR3 is 13 residues. In DNA, the CDR3 is TGTGCCTGGAGTCGGGGAATAGATCAGCCCCAGCATTTT. Translation: CAWSRGIDQPQHF.

The chain is built from TRBV5-1 and TRBJ2-1, with 9 bases aligning to TRBD2. The CDR3 length is 15 residues. Germline trimming cut 5 bases from V and 5 bases from J; bases unmatched to any gene: 8. The germline CDR1 and CDR2 sequences are SGHRS and YFSETQ. The DNA of the CDR3 is TGCGCCAGCAGAATGGGACTAGCAGTTGACAATGAGCAGTTCTTC. Translating gives CASRMGLAVDNEQFF.

CDR3 region: CTGGEDTQYF. DNA for the CDR3: TGCACCGGCGGAGAAGATACGCAGTATTTT. The rearrangement uses TRBV29-1 and TRBJ2-3; D remains ambiguous. The CDR3 is made up of 10 amino acids. Per the germline V gene, CDR1 is SQVTM and CDR2 is ANQGSEA.

This chain uses TRBV6-5 with TRBJ2-7; 11 nucleotides line up with TRBD2. The CDR3 extends over 14 amino acids. Germline CDR1 MNHEY, CDR2 SVGAGI. The V gene end was trimmed by 4 bases and the J gene end by 3 bases; junction bases not matched to a gene: 2. This CDR3 reads CASSSGLAVYEQYF. The CDR3 DNA follows: TGTGCCAGCAGTTCGGGACTAGCGGTCTACGAGCAGTACTTC.

This chain connects TRBV29-1 to TRBJ2-3; no reliable D call. Trimming took off 3 bases at V and 3 bases at J, with 7 bases between the two ends. The CDR3 is 12 residues long. Looked up from germline, CDR1 is SQVTM and CDR2 is ANQGSEA. The CDR3 coding sequence is TGCAGCGTTGACGACGGGACAGATACGCAGTATTTT. Protein: CSVDDGTDTQYF.

The chain carries TRBV6-5 and TRBJ2-5; no definite D call. Germline values: CDR1 MNHEY, CDR2 SVGAGI. V lost 4 bases and J 3 bases, leaving 15 bases between the germline ends. The CDR3 is made up of 15 amino acids. As DNA, the CDR3 is TGTGCCAGCAGTTTTGTGTGGTCTGGAGAAGAGACCCAGTACTTC. It translates to CASSFVWSGEETQYF.